This T cell receptor (beta chain) stems from a study of T cell changes during pregnancy in multiple sclerosis. CDR1 and CDR2 from the germline V gene are MDHEN and SYDVKM. CDR3 length equals 14 residues. The table came from immunoSEQ multiplex PCR; TCRdb's copy has only in-frame clones and leaves some out. Of 80,000 to 100,000 clones detected, approximately 95% appear once; the ten largest clones hold less than 1%. This chain joins TRBV28 and TRBJ2-4; a possible D gene is TRBD2 (5 bases). This clonotype originated in a female donor with multiple sclerosis, enrolled in a pregnancy study. The specimen was peripheral blood, collected after pregnancy. The CDR3, as DNA: TGTGCTGCCCGAGACGGGGTAGCCAAAAACATTCAGTACTTC. It specifies CAARDGVAKNIQYF.